This T cell receptor beta chain was observed in a study of OX40 agonist ivuxolimab in advanced cancers. Whole-study results and caveats: Mean expanded clone counts were higher in CD8+ than CD4+ T cells.

This clone was observed a handful of times. Antigen specificity is unknown. The method was immunoSEQ multiplex PCR; TCRdb's version includes in-frame clones alone and lacks a portion of them. The sample lists 50,000 to 55,000 clones, 70% to 90% seen once, with about 1.5% in the top ten. The sequence derives from an adult with an advanced solid tumor such as melanoma, head and neck, liver or kidney cancer. This sample comprised CD4+ or CD8+ T cells sorted from blood, obtained in a trial of the OX40 agonist ivuxolimab.

The CDR3 is CASSSRDRGYEQYF. In DNA form, the CDR3 reads TGCGCCAGCAGTAGTCGGGACAGGGGTTACGAGCAGTACTTC. The chain recombines TRBV10-2 with TRBJ2-7; the match to TRBD1 covers 10 bases. Germline loops: CDR1 WSHSY, CDR2 SAAADI. CDR3 length: 14 amino acids. J was trimmed by 4 bases and V by 5 bases; bases with no gene match: 5.